This is a list of T cell receptor beta chains from one sample in a study of T and B cells in COVID-19 patients. TCRdb analysed the multiplex PCR reads with MiXCR anew, one entry per CDR3 protein. This table has 15,000 to 20,000 distinct CDR3 sequences, 30% to 45% appearing once. The material sequenced was blood. These receptors all come from a human donor with active COVID-19. CDR3s include the opening cysteine and the closing phenylalanine or tryptophan. The D gene is left open where the match is weak. Clone size, where shown, is once, few, many, or a class for clones that have expanded.

CDR3 protein: CASTPRGQGLDTEAFF
CDR3 DNA: TGTGCCAGCACCCCCCGAGGGCAGGGACTGGATACTGAAGCTTTCTTT
J gene: TRBJ1-1
D gene: .
clone size: .
V gene: TRBV6-6

CDR3 protein: CASSIPGAPQNTEAFF
CDR3 DNA: TGTGCCAGTAGTATACCAGGGGCACCCCAGAACACTGAAGCTTTCTTT
J gene: TRBJ1-1
D gene: .
clone size: .
V gene: TRBV19

CDR3 protein: CASSLREGRGGYTF
CDR3 DNA: TGTGCCAGCAGCCTTCGAGAGGGAAGGGGTGGCTACACCTTC
J gene: TRBJ1-2
D gene: .
clone size: few
V gene: TRBV12-3/TRBV12-4

CDR3 protein: CASSYFRVGSDTQYF
CDR3 DNA: TGTGCCAGCAGTTACTTCCGCGTCGGGTCAGATACGCAGTATTTT
J gene: TRBJ2-3
D gene: .
clone size: medium-sized
V gene: TRBV6-5

CDR3 protein: CASSRFGVNTEAFF
CDR3 DNA: TGTGCCAGTAGTCGGTTTGGGGTTAACACTGAAGCTTTCTTT
J gene: TRBJ1-1
D gene: .
clone size: .
V gene: TRBV19

CDR3 protein: CSVETTGGGGEQFF
CDR3 DNA: TGCAGCGTAGAGACTACAGGGGGCGGTGGTGAGCAGTTCTTC
J gene: TRBJ2-1
D gene: TRBD1
clone size: .
V gene: TRBV29-1

CDR3 protein: CASSPNSGGLYNEQFF
CDR3 DNA: TGTGCCAGCTCACCAAATAGCGGGGGTCTGTACAATGAGCAGTTCTTC
J gene: TRBJ2-1
D gene: TRBD2
clone size: few
V gene: TRBV18

CDR3 protein: CASSFAPLNYGYTF
CDR3 DNA: TGTGCCAGCAGCTTTGCCCCCCTCAACTATGGCTACACCTTC
J gene: TRBJ1-2
D gene: .
clone size: few
V gene: TRBV12-3/TRBV12-4

CDR3 protein: CAISEGTSGGPDYEQYF
CDR3 DNA: TGTGCCATCAGTGAGGGGACTAGCGGGGGGCCCGACTACGAGCAGTACTTC
J gene: TRBJ2-7
D gene: TRBD2
clone size: .
V gene: TRBV10-3

CDR3 protein: CASSDGQVDTQYF
CDR3 DNA: TGCGCCAGCAGTGACGGACAGGTGGATACGCAGTATTTT
J gene: TRBJ2-3
D gene: TRBD1
clone size: .
V gene: TRBV10-1

CDR3 protein: CASSPSWEDTQYF
CDR3 DNA: TGCGCCAGCAGCCCCAGTTGGGAAGATACGCAGTATTTT
J gene: TRBJ2-3
D gene: .
clone size: .
V gene: TRBV4-3

CDR3 protein: CASSPLAGEMETQYF
CDR3 DNA: TGTGCCAGCTCACCACTAGCGGGGGAGATGGAGACCCAGTACTTC
J gene: TRBJ2-5
D gene: TRBD2
clone size: many
V gene: TRBV18

CDR3 protein: CASSPDSGMNTEAFF
CDR3 DNA: TGTGCCAGCTCACCAGACAGTGGAATGAACACTGAAGCTTTCTTT
J gene: TRBJ1-1
D gene: .
clone size: .
V gene: TRBV18

CDR3 protein: CASILSEATYNEQFF
CDR3 DNA: TGTGCCAGCATCCTGAGTGAGGCTACCTACAATGAGCAGTTCTTC
J gene: TRBJ2-1
D gene: .
clone size: .
V gene: TRBV6-5

CDR3 protein: CSATGVGNEQFF
CDR3 DNA: TGCAGTGCTACCGGGGTGGGGAATGAGCAGTTCTTC
J gene: TRBJ2-1
D gene: .
clone size: .
V gene: TRBV20-1

CDR3 protein: CASSPTGGLSGANVLTF
CDR3 DNA: TGTGCCAGCAGCCCTACAGGGGGCCTCTCGGGGGCCAACGTCCTGACTTTC
J gene: TRBJ2-6
D gene: TRBD1
clone size: few
V gene: TRBV5-5

CDR3 protein: CASTFWGRSSGNTIYF
CDR3 DNA: TGTGCCAGTACCTTCTGGGGCAGATCCTCTGGAAACACCATATATTTT
J gene: TRBJ1-3
D gene: .
clone size: .
V gene: TRBV19

CDR3 protein: CATSRPGIGTGGAGYTF
CDR3 DNA: TGTGCCACCAGCAGACCCGGGATCGGGACAGGGGGCGCTGGCTACACCTTC
J gene: TRBJ1-2
D gene: TRBD1
clone size: .
V gene: TRBV15

CDR3 protein: CASSLASRETQYF
CDR3 DNA: TGTGCCAGCAGCTTGGCCAGCCGGGAGACCCAGTACTTC
J gene: TRBJ2-5
D gene: .
clone size: few
V gene: TRBV5-6

CDR3 protein: CASSLSFGGGGANYGYTF
CDR3 DNA: TGTGCCAGCAGTTTATCGTTCGGCGGGGGGGGGGCTAACTATGGCTACACCTTC
J gene: TRBJ1-2
D gene: .
clone size: .
V gene: TRBV27

CDR3 protein: CASDYQYWVGYQPQHF
CDR3 DNA: TGTGCCAGCGATTATCAATACTGGGTGGGCTATCAGCCCCAGCATTTT
J gene: TRBJ1-5
D gene: .
clone size: few
V gene: TRBV6-6

CDR3 protein: CASSSPGTALNTGELFF
CDR3 DNA: TGTGCCAGCAGCTCACCTGGGACAGCCTTGAACACCGGGGAGCTGTTTTTT
J gene: TRBJ2-2
D gene: TRBD1
clone size: few
V gene: TRBV7-6

CDR3 protein: CATSDHTGGSTDTQYF
CDR3 DNA: TGTGCCACCAGTGATCACACAGGGGGCAGCACAGATACGCAGTATTTT
J gene: TRBJ2-3
D gene: TRBD1
clone size: few
V gene: TRBV24-1

CDR3 protein: CASSRLPTADTQYF
CDR3 DNA: TGCGCCAGCAGCCGACTACCCACAGCAGATACGCAGTATTTT
J gene: TRBJ2-3
D gene: .
clone size: .
V gene: TRBV4-3

CDR3 protein: CASSLQPTNTGELFF
CDR3 DNA: TGCGCCAGCAGCTTGCAGCCCACCAACACCGGGGAGCTGTTTTTT
J gene: TRBJ2-2
D gene: .
clone size: .
V gene: TRBV5-1

CDR3 protein: CASIGQGPRNEQFF
CDR3 DNA: TGTGCCAGCATCGGACAGGGACCGAGGAATGAGCAGTTCTTC
J gene: TRBJ2-1
D gene: TRBD1
clone size: .
V gene: TRBV18

CDR3 protein: CSARATWGVAGYTF
CDR3 DNA: TGCAGTGCTAGGGCAACGTGGGGGGTGGCTGGCTACACCTTC
J gene: TRBJ1-2
D gene: .
clone size: .
V gene: TRBV20-1

CDR3 protein: CASSGTGMRETQYF
CDR3 DNA: TGTGCCAGCAGTGGGACAGGGATGAGGGAGACCCAGTACTTC
J gene: TRBJ2-5
D gene: TRBD1
clone size: .
V gene: TRBV6-5

CDR3 protein: CASSSWELSGGAITGELFF
CDR3 DNA: TGTGCCAGCAGCTCCTGGGAGCTGAGCGGGGGGGCGATCACCGGGGAGCTGTTTTTT
J gene: TRBJ2-2
D gene: TRBD2
clone size: .
V gene: TRBV13